This TCR beta chain is drawn from a study of neoadjuvant anti-PD-1 for oral cavity cancer (dated by TCRdb to the early 2020s). Regarding the complete study: Before curative-intent surgical resection, most patients were given three to four biweekly doses of nivolumab at 3 mg/kg. Patients who did not progress were given a fourth nivolumab dose at about day 43 and had definitive surgical resection on days 50-56. Under RECIST 1.1, a patient counted as a responder if showing complete response, partial response or stable disease, and as a non-responder if showing progression. A 33% response rate was observed in the parent correlative cohort, in which over 9 patients were included. The study at large found these results: Higher pretreatment blood TCRbeta clonality and lower post-treatment tumor TCRbeta clonality were correlated with higher pretreatment blood Treg/Th17 ratios. TCR analyses included only a few patients per response group, and the authors called for larger cohorts for validation. Within PBMCs, T cell clonality (Gini index) was significantly higher in non-responders than responders after neoadjuvant nivolumab.

PBMC libraries used mostly 480 ng of input genomic DNA for deep sequencing, with six replicates per sample. TCRbeta libraries were prepared with the immunoSEQ hsTCRbeta kit according to the manufacturer's instructions. The completed libraries were mixed into a single pool at 3 nM, then sequenced with an Illumina NovaSeq 6000 S4 flow cell. The published analysis was carried out like this. The immunoSEQ Analyzer handled quality control and preprocessing of the raw data. The analysis was limited to productive rearrangements, and each clonotype was defined by a unique CDR3 amino acid sequence. Repertoire clonality was estimated as the Gini-Simpson index, which was computed with the R package tcR. Gini indices were compared with Student's t test, and associations with tumor size change were assessed by Pearson correlation. Not all clones reach the TCRdb copy of this immuneACCESS table, which keeps in-frame sequences only. Checked studies attribute under half of the gap to unresolved V genes and leave the rest unexplained. The V and J calls and clone size are taken from that table; D and trimming were inferred from the DNA. The sample contains 84,000 or so clones, 84% of them found a single time. The ten largest clones represent around 3% of the sample.

Points on this clone: Its cognate antigen has yet to be identified. No base quality information exists; no much larger clone differs at one position.

Interpreted using the paper, the time point label stands for: before neoadjuvant nivolumab. Patients had been newly diagnosed with stage II-IVA oral cavity squamous cell carcinoma, and no prior systemic or radiation treatment had been given to the patients. The cohort was composed of patients with HPV-negative, locally advanced oral cavity squamous cell carcinoma. Peripheral blood mononuclear cells were analyzed directly, without maintenance or expansion in culture. Samples were obtained from a longitudinal correlative study of a single-arm phase II trial of neoadjuvant nivolumab in oral cavity squamous cell carcinoma. Subject-matched pre- and post-treatment PBMCs and tumors from three responders and three non-responders underwent genomic DNA-based TCRbeta sequencing. Peripheral blood mononuclear cells were drawn once before nivolumab treatment and a second time after treatment, when surgery took place. Genomic DNA was isolated from PBMCs using the Maxwell RSC DNA from Cells kit.

From the germline V gene, CDR1 is SGHVS and CDR2 is FQNEAQ. The junction carries 11 bases between V and J, which are trimmed by 5 bases and 4 bases respectively. The CDR3 runs 13 amino acids, cysteine and phenylalanine included. Of the read, only the CDR3 DNA is kept; its 39 bases are in frame from base 1. Rearrangement joined TRBV7-8 to TRBJ1-1, with the D gene uncertain. The sequence was obtained from a person between 40 and 80 years old with oral cavity squamous cell carcinoma. Here the sequenced sample was PBMCs, taken before nivolumab (anti-PD-1) treatment. The CDR3 sequence is CASSLLLRTEAFF. The sequenced DNA: TGTGCCAGCAGCCTCCTCCTCCGCACTGAAGCTTTCTTT.